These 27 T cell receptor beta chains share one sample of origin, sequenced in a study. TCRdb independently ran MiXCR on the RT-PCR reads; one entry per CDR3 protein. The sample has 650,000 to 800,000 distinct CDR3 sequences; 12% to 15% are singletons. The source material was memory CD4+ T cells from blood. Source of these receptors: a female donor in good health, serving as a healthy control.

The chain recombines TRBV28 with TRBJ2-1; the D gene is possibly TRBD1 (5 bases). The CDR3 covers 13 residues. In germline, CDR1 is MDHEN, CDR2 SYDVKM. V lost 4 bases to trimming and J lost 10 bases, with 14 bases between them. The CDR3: CASSSNRFGEQFF. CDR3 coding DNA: TGTGCCAGCAGTTCAAACAGGTTTGGGGAGCAGTTCTTC.

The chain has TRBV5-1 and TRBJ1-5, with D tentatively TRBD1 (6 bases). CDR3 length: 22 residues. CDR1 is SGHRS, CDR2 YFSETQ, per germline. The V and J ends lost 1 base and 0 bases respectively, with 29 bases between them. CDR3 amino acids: CASSLFPGRQMGAQYSNQPQHF. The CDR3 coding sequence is TGCGCCAGCAGCTTGTTCCCGGGGCGCCAGATGGGGGCCCAATATAGCAATCAGCCCCAGCATTTT.

CDR3 region: CSVQRQTSTDTQYF. CDR3 DNA: TGCAGCGTTCAACGGCAGACGAGCACAGATACGCAGTATTTT. The chain combines TRBV29-1 with TRBJ2-3, with D unresolved. Germline lookup yields CDR1 SQVTM and CDR2 ANQGSEA. The length of the CDR3 is 14 residues. V was trimmed by 5 bases and J by 0 bases, leaving 12 bases between them.

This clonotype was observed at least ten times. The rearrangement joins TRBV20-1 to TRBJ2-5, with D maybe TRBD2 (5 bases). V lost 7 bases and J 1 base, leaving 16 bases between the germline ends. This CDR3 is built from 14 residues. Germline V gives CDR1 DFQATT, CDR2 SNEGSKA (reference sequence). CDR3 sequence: CSERLAGPQETQYF. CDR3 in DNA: TGCAGTGAACGGCTAGCTGGGCCCCAAGAGACCCAGTACTTC.

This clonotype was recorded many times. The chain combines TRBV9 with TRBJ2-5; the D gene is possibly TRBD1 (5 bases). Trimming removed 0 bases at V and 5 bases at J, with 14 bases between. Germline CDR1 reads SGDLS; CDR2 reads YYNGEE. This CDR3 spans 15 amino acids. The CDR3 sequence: CASSVGQGSVETQYF. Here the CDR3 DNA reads TGTGCCAGCAGCGTAGGTCAGGGTTCGGTGGAGACCCAGTACTTC.

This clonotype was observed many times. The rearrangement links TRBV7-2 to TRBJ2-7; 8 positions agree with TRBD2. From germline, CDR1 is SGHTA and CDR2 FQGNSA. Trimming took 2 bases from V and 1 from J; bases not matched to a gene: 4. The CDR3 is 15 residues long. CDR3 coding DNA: TGTGCCAGCAGCTTACGCGGGGGGCAATCCTACGAGCAGTACTTC. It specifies CASSLRGGQSYEQYF. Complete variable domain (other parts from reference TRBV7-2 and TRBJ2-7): GAGVSQSPSNKVTEKGKDVELRCDPISGHTALYWYRQSLGQGLEFLIYFQGNSAPDKSGLPSDRFSAERTGGSVSTLTIQRTQQEDSAVYLCASSLRGGQSYEQYFGPGTRLTVT.

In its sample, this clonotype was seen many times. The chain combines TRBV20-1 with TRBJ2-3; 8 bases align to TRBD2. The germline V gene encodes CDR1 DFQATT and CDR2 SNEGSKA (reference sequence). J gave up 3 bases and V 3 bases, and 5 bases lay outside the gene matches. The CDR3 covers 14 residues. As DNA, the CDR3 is TGCAGTGCTAGTCACGGGAGGGGGACAGATACGCAGTATTTT. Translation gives CSASHGRGTDTQYF.

The CDR3 sequence is CASSLTGTSYGYTF. The DNA for the CDR3 is TGCGCCAGCAGCTTGACGGGGACAAGCTATGGCTACACCTTC. This chain joins TRBV5-1 and TRBJ1-2; weak D call: TRBD1 (6 bases). This CDR3 comprises 14 residues. Trimming removed 1 base from V and 4 bases from J, with 11 bases in between. Germline V gene lookup returns CDR1 SGHRS and CDR2 YFSETQ.

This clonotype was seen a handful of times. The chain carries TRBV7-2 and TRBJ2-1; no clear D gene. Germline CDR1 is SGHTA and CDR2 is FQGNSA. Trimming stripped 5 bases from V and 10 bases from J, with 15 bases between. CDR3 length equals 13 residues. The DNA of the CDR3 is TGTGCCAGCAGCCCTCTGGTCCGCGGAGAGCAGTTCTTC. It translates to CASSPLVRGEQFF.

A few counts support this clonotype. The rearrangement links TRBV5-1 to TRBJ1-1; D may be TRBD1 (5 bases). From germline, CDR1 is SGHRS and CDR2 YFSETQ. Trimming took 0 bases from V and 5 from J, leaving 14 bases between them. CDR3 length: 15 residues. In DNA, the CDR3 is TGCGCCAGCAGCTTGGCCGGGCGGCGGGGGACTGAAGCTTTCTTT. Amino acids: CASSLAGRRGTEAFF. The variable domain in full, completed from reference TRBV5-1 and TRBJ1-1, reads KAGVTQTPRYLIKTRGQQVTLSCSPISGHRSVSWYQQTPGQGLQFLFEYFSETQRNKGNFPGRFSGRQFSNSRSEMNVSTLELGDSALYLCASSLAGRRGTEAFFGQGTRLTVV.

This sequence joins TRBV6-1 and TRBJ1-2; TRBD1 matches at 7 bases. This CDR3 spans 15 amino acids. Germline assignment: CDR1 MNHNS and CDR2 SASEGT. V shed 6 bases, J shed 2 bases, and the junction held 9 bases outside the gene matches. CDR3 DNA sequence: TGTGCCAGCAGGGGGGGGGGACAGACAAACTATGGCTACACCTTC. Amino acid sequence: CASRGGGQTNYGYTF.

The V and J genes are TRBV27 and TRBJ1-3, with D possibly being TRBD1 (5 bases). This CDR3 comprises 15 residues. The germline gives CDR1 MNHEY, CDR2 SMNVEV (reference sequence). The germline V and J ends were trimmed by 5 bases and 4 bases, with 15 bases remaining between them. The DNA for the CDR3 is TGTGCCAGCAGTACATACCGGGACGGGGGAAACACCATATATTTT. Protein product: CASSTYRDGGNTIYF.

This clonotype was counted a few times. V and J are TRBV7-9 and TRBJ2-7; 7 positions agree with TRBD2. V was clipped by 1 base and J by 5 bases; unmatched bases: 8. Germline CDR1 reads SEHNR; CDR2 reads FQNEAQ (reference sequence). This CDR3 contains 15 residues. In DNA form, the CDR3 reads TGTGCCAGCAGCTTAGAGGGAGGGGTTAGCCACGAGCAGTACTTC. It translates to CASSLEGGVSHEQYF.

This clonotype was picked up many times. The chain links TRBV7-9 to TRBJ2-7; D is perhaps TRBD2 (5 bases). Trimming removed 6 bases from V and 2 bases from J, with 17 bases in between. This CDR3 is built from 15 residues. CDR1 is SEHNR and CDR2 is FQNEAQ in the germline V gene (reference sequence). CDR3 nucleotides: TGTGCCAGCAGTCCCCTCCAAGCACTAGCCTACGAGCAGTACTTC. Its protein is CASSPLQALAYEQYF.

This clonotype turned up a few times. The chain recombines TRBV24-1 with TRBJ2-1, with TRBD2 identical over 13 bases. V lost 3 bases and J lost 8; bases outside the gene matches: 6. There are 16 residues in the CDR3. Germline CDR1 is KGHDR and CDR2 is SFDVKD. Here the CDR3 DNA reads TGTGCCACCAGTGATACCGGACTAGCGGGAGTTGATGAGCAGTTCTTC. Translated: CATSDTGLAGVDEQFF.

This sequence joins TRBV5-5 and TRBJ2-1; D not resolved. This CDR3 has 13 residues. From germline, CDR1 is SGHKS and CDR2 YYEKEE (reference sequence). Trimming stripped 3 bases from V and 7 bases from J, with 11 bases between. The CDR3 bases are TGTGCCAGCAGCTCTTCGGTCCATAATGAGCAGTTCTTC. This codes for CASSSSVHNEQFF.

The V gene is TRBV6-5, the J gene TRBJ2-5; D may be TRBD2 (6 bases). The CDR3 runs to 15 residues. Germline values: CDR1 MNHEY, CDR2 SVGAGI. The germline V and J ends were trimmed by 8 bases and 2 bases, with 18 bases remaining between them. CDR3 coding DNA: TGTGCCAGCCTCCAAATTGGTGCGGGGCAAGAGACCCAGTACTTC. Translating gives CASLQIGAGQETQYF.

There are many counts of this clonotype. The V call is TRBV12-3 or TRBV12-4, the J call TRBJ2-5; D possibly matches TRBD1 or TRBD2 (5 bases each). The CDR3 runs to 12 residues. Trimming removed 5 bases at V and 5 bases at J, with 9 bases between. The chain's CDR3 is CASSPGTETQYF. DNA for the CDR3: TGTGCCAGCAGTCCTGGGACGGAGACCCAGTACTTC.

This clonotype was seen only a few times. In DNA form, the CDR3 reads TGTGCCAGCAGCTTAGGGTCTGCGTCGGGCGAGCAGTACTTC. Its translation: CASSLGSASGEQYF. V and J are TRBV11-3 and TRBJ2-7, with D hard to call. CDR1 is SGHNT, CDR2 YENEEA, per germline. Trimming left V 1 base short and J 6 bases short, with 13 bases between. This CDR3 region has 14 residues.

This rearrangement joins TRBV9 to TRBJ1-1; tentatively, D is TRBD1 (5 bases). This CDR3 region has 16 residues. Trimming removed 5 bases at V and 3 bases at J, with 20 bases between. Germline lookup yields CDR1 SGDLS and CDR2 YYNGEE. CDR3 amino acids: CASSPSVGLSDTEAFF. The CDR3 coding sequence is TGTGCCAGCAGTCCCTCGGTGGGACTGTCGGACACTGAAGCTTTCTTT.

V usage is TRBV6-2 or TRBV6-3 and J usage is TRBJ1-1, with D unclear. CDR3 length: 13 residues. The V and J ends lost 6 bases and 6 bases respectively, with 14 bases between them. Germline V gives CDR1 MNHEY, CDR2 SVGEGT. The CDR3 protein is CASRPIREAEAFF. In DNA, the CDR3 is TGTGCCAGCAGGCCTATCCGGGAGGCTGAAGCTTTCTTT.

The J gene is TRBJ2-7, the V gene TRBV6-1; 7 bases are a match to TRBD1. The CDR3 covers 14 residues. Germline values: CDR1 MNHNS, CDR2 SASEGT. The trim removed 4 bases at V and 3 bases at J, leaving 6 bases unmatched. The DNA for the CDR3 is TGTGCCAGCAGTGTCCGGGACAGCTACTACGAGCAGTACTTC. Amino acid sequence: CASSVRDSYYEQYF.

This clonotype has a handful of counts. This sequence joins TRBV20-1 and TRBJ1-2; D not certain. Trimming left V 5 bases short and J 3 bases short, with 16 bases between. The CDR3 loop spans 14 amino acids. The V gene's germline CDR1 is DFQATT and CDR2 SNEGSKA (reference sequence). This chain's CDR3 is CSASGPGEDYGYTF. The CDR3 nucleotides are TGCAGTGCTTCCGGACCGGGCGAAGACTATGGCTACACCTTC.

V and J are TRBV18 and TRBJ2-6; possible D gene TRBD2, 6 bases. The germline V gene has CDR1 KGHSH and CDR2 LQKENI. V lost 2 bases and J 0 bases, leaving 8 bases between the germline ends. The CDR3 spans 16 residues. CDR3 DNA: TGTGCCAGCTCACCAGTCGGGGGCTCTGGGGCCAACGTCCTGACTTTC. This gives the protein CASSPVGGSGANVLTF.

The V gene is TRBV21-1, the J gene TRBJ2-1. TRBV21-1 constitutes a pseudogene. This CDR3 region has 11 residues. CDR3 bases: TGTGCCAGCAATAAGGTCAATGAGCAGTTCTTC. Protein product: CASNKVNEQFF.

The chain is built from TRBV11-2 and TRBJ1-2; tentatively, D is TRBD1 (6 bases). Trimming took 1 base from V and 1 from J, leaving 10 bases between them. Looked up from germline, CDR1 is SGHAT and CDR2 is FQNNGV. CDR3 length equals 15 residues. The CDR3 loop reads CASSLADRHNYGYTF. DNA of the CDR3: TGTGCCAGCAGCTTAGCCGACAGGCATAACTATGGCTACACCTTC. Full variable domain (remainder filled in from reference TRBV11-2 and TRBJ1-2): EAGVAQSPRYKIIEKRQSVAFWCNPISGHATLYWYQQILGQGPKLLIQFQNNGVVDDSQLPKDRFSAERLKGVDSTLKIQPAKLEDSAVYLCASSLADRHNYGYTFGSGTRLTVV.

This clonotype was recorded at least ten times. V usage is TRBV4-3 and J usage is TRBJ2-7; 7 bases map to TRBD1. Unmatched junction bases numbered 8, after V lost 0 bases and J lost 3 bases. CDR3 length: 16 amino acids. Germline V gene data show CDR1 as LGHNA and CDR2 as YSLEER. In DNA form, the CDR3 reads TGCGCCAGCAGCCAAGAGGATGTAGGGGGCGGCTACGAGCAGTACTTC. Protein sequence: CASSQEDVGGGYEQYF.